Listed here is a single TCR beta chain. As yet, its antigen is unknown. Produced via immunoSEQ multiplex PCR; TCRdb's table is partial and in-frame only. The repertoire holds 99,000 or so clones, with roughly nine tenths as singletons. The source of the sample is a study of PD-1 blockade in classical Hodgkin lymphoma. At the level of the study: Patients were infused with nivolumab 3 mg/kg every 2 weeks. General study results and limits: Reported findings placed baseline TCR diversity lower in newly diagnosed patients (compared with healthy donors). The authors have not defined what causes the repertoire differences, possibly disease activity or prior therapy. Patients with an early start, nivolumab under 1 year after ASCT, were excluded.

Specified time point: cycle 4 day 1 (C4D1), after six to seven weeks of nivolumab. Each patient relapsed following autologous stem cell transplantation, and prior brentuximab vedotin exposure differed. The sequence derives from a human donor with classical Hodgkin lymphoma. The sequenced sample was peripheral blood mononuclear cells (PBMCs), obtained before the fourth cycle of nivolumab.

This chain's CDR3 is CASSLDLTAQYF. CDR3 DNA: TGCGCCAGCAGCTTGGACCTCACGGCCCAGTACTTC. This chain joins TRBV5-1 and TRBJ2-5; the D is unclear. This CDR3 is 12 amino acids long. With 0 bases removed from V and 9 bases from J, the gap between germline ends came to 9 bases. Germline V gene sequence: CDR1 SGHRS, CDR2 YFSETQ. Drawing the rest from reference TRBV5-1 and TRBJ2-5, the complete variable domain is KAGVTQTPRYLIKTRGQQVTLSCSPISGHRSVSWYQQTPGQGLQFLFEYFSETQRNKGNFPGRFSGRQFSNSRSEMNVSTLELGDSALYLCASSLDLTAQYFGPGTRLLVL.